A selection of T cell receptor beta chains follows, all from one sample in a study of shared clonotypes between healthy human individuals. Sequencing used immunoSEQ multiplex PCR; TCRdb keeps in-frame clones, though not all of them. Among around 2,000,000 clones listed, about 92% were seen once. The sequenced material came from naive CD8+ T cells from PBMCs. The origin of the receptors is a man in his late teens or twenties in good health. Some clones in this sample may be carry-over from other donors' samples. Both conserved end residues are part of each CDR3. The order of the fields is D gene, clone size, J gene, V gene, CDR3 protein, CDR3 DNA. A D gene is named only where the DNA matches it firmly. Expanded clones get a size class; other rows say once, few or many, or leave the size out.

d_call: TRBD1
clone_size: NA
j_call: TRBJ1-2
v_call: TRBV14
cdr3_aa: CASSQEPGQFNYGYTF
cdr3_nt: TGTGCCAGCAGCCAAGAACCGGGACAGTTTAACTATGGCTACACCTTC

d_call: TRBD1
clone_size: NA
j_call: TRBJ2-6
v_call: TRBV27
cdr3_aa: CASSTNRGYGANVLTF
cdr3_nt: TGTGCCAGCAGTACCAACAGGGGGTACGGGGCCAACGTCCTGACTTTC

d_call: NA
clone_size: NA
j_call: TRBJ1-4
v_call: TRBV6-1
cdr3_aa: CASSAKVWRPVEEKLFF
cdr3_nt: TGTGCCAGCAGTGCAAAGGTATGGCGGCCAGTTGAGGAAAAACTGTTTTTT

d_call: TRBD2
clone_size: NA
j_call: TRBJ2-2
v_call: TRBV27
cdr3_aa: CASSSLAGSSRAGELFF
cdr3_nt: TGTGCCAGCAGTTCTCTAGCGGGAAGTTCCCGGGCCGGGGAGCTGTTTTTT

d_call: TRBD2
clone_size: NA
j_call: TRBJ2-1
v_call: TRBV7-9
cdr3_aa: CASSFYSGSASYNEQFF
cdr3_nt: TGTGCCAGCAGCTTCTATAGCGGGAGTGCTTCCTACAATGAGCAGTTCTTC

d_call: NA
clone_size: NA
j_call: TRBJ2-2
v_call: TRBV6-1
cdr3_aa: CASSEEWGIGTGELFF
cdr3_nt: TGTGCCAGCAGTGAAGAGTGGGGAATTGGCACCGGGGAGCTGTTTTTT

d_call: NA
clone_size: NA
j_call: TRBJ2-7
v_call: TRBV14
cdr3_aa: CASSQLVSYEQYF
cdr3_nt: TGTGCCAGCAGCCAACTGGTCAGCTACGAGCAGTACTTC

d_call: TRBD1
clone_size: NA
j_call: TRBJ2-6
v_call: TRBV7-2
cdr3_aa: CASSGRTGRGANVLTF
cdr3_nt: TGTGCCAGCAGCGGGCGGACAGGGCGCGGGGCCAACGTCCTGACTTTC

d_call: NA
clone_size: NA
j_call: TRBJ2-1
v_call: TRBV7-9
cdr3_aa: CASGDKPSRSEQFF
cdr3_nt: TGTGCCAGCGGCGACAAGCCGTCGCGAAGTGAGCAGTTCTTC

d_call: TRBD1
clone_size: NA
j_call: TRBJ1-5
v_call: TRBV27
cdr3_aa: CASSPSRTGNQPQHF
cdr3_nt: TGTGCCAGCAGTCCCTCGAGGACAGGTAATCAGCCCCAGCATTTT

d_call: TRBD1
clone_size: NA
j_call: TRBJ2-7
v_call: TRBV4-1
cdr3_aa: CASSPGQGPTYEQYF
cdr3_nt: TGCGCCAGCAGCCCCGGACAGGGGCCCACCTACGAGCAGTACTTC

d_call: TRBD2
clone_size: NA
j_call: TRBJ2-1
v_call: TRBV10-3
cdr3_aa: CAISESSSGSSSSDNEQFF
cdr3_nt: TGTGCCATCAGTGAGTCAAGTAGCGGGAGTTCAAGTTCCGACAATGAGCAGTTCTTC

d_call: NA
clone_size: NA
j_call: TRBJ1-2
v_call: TRBV6-6
cdr3_aa: CASRPLNPEYGYTF
cdr3_nt: TGTGCCAGCAGACCCCTTAACCCAGAGTATGGCTACACCTTC

d_call: NA
clone_size: once
j_call: TRBJ1-2
v_call: TRBV7-2
cdr3_aa: CASSPPRRTGVDGYTF
cdr3_nt: TGTGCCAGCAGCCCTCCTCGAAGAACTGGGGTTGATGGCTACACCTTC

d_call: NA
clone_size: NA
j_call: TRBJ1-4
v_call: TRBV25-1
cdr3_aa: CASRRLQGRNEKLFF
cdr3_nt: TGTGCCAGCAGGAGACTTCAGGGGCGTAATGAAAAACTGTTTTTT

d_call: TRBD2
clone_size: NA
j_call: TRBJ2-3
v_call: TRBV4-3
cdr3_aa: CASSQVFGGRVGQVSDTQYF
cdr3_nt: TGCGCCAGCAGCCAAGTATTTGGCGGGAGAGTAGGTCAGGTCTCAGATACGCAGTATTTT

d_call: TRBD2
clone_size: NA
j_call: TRBJ2-7
v_call: TRBV4-1
cdr3_aa: CASSQVDAGGYEQYF
cdr3_nt: TGCGCCAGCAGCCAAGTCGACGCGGGGGGCTACGAGCAGTACTTC

d_call: TRBD2
clone_size: once
j_call: TRBJ2-7
v_call: TRBV6-5
cdr3_aa: CASSSYGRAYEQYF
cdr3_nt: TGTGCCAGCAGCTCGTACGGGAGGGCTTACGAGCAGTACTTC

d_call: TRBD1
clone_size: NA
j_call: TRBJ1-1
v_call: TRBV5-1
cdr3_aa: CASSLRDSSEVNTEAFF
cdr3_nt: TGCGCCAGCAGCTTACGGGACAGCTCCGAGGTGAACACTGAAGCTTTCTTT

d_call: NA
clone_size: NA
j_call: TRBJ2-7
v_call: TRBV6-5
cdr3_aa: CASSYPSETGEQYF
cdr3_nt: TGTGCCAGCAGTTACCCCTCTGAAACGGGAGAGCAGTACTTC

d_call: TRBD2
clone_size: NA
j_call: TRBJ2-1
v_call: TRBV11-2
cdr3_aa: CASSPSLAGTVYNEQFF
cdr3_nt: TGTGCCAGCAGCCCCTCGCTAGCGGGAACCGTTTACAATGAGCAGTTCTTC

d_call: NA
clone_size: NA
j_call: TRBJ1-5
v_call: TRBV6-5
cdr3_aa: CASSYSGTANQPQHF
cdr3_nt: TGTGCCAGCAGTTACTCGGGGACGGCGAATCAGCCCCAGCATTTT

d_call: TRBD2
clone_size: NA
j_call: TRBJ2-1
v_call: TRBV15
cdr3_aa: CATSRGLAGLSYNEQFF
cdr3_nt: TGTGCCACCAGCAGGGGACTAGCGGGCCTTTCCTACAATGAGCAGTTCTTC

d_call: TRBD2
clone_size: NA
j_call: TRBJ2-7
v_call: TRBV11-2
cdr3_aa: CASSSSRLAGTGEQYF
cdr3_nt: TGTGCCAGCAGCTCGTCCCGACTAGCGGGAACGGGCGAGCAGTACTTC

d_call: NA
clone_size: NA
j_call: TRBJ2-7
v_call: TRBV7-8
cdr3_aa: CASSFASTGVAYEQYF
cdr3_nt: TGTGCCAGCAGCTTCGCCTCAACGGGGGTTGCCTACGAGCAGTACTTC

d_call: TRBD1
clone_size: NA
j_call: TRBJ1-2
v_call: TRBV4-3
cdr3_aa: CASSQSGTALNYGYTF
cdr3_nt: TGCGCCAGCAGCCAATCGGGGACAGCCCTTAACTATGGCTACACCTTC

d_call: TRBD2
clone_size: NA
j_call: TRBJ2-3
v_call: TRBV4-3
cdr3_aa: CASSQEAPSGGTDTQYF
cdr3_nt: TGCGCCAGCAGCCAAGAGGCTCCTAGCGGAGGCACAGATACGCAGTATTTT

d_call: TRBD2
clone_size: NA
j_call: TRBJ2-3
v_call: TRBV27
cdr3_aa: CASSSLAGAGDTQYF
cdr3_nt: TGTGCCAGCAGTTCCCTAGCGGGAGCGGGAGATACGCAGTATTTT

d_call: TRBD1
clone_size: NA
j_call: TRBJ2-7
v_call: TRBV28
cdr3_aa: CASSLDRGSYEQYF
cdr3_nt: TGTGCCAGCAGCCTTGACAGGGGATCCTACGAGCAGTACTTC

d_call: NA
clone_size: NA
j_call: TRBJ1-5
v_call: TRBV27
cdr3_aa: CASSPQGPPQHF
cdr3_nt: TGTGCCAGCAGTCCACAGGGTCCCCCCCAGCATTTT

d_call: NA
clone_size: NA
j_call: TRBJ1-2
v_call: TRBV27
cdr3_aa: CASSWASNYGYTF
cdr3_nt: TGTGCCAGCAGTTGGGCCTCAAACTATGGCTACACCTTC

d_call: TRBD2
clone_size: NA
j_call: TRBJ2-1
v_call: TRBV7-9
cdr3_aa: CASSSVAGGLGNEQFF
cdr3_nt: TGTGCCAGCAGCTCTGTCGCGGGGGGCCTTGGGAATGAGCAGTTCTTC

d_call: TRBD2
clone_size: NA
j_call: TRBJ2-7
v_call: TRBV11-3
cdr3_aa: CASSLGWSSGNEQYF
cdr3_nt: TGTGCCAGCAGCTTAGGTTGGTCTAGCGGGAACGAGCAGTACTTC